This T cell receptor (beta chain) was found in a study of cytomegalovirus exposure and HLA in healthy donors. The germline V gene encodes CDR1 SGHAT and CDR2 FQNNGV. This CDR3 contains 14 residues. J lost 2 bases, V lost 6 bases, and 4 bases had no gene match. Vbeta (60) and Jbeta (13) primers were used in the PCR. The assay was immunoSEQ multiplex PCR, and TCRdb's table has in-frame clones only and misses some. Of some 110,000 clones listed, about 72% are singletons. The donors gave bone marrow, and they were healthy. Worth noting for this clone: Its antigen is not identified.

General study findings and limits: About 87% or about 30% of the time was how often most TCR beta V segments were productive, according to an earlier analysis. In vitro data verified a few CMV-associated chains as specific for CMV antigens.

The origin of this receptor is a man over 45 in good health and CMV-seropositive. The rearrangement uses TRBV11-2 and TRBJ2-7, with 10 bases identical to TRBD1. Sequenced input: PBMCs. CDR3 coding DNA: TGTGCCAGCAGTCTGGACAGGGGGGCCTACGAGCAGTACTTC. As protein: CASSLDRGAYEQYF. Together with reference TRBV11-2 and TRBJ2-7, the CDR3 gives the full variable domain: EAGVAQSPRYKIIEKRQSVAFWCNPISGHATLYWYQQILGQGPKLLIQFQNNGVVDDSQLPKDRFSAERLKGVDSTLKIQPAKLEDSAVYLCASSLDRGAYEQYFGPGTRLTVT.